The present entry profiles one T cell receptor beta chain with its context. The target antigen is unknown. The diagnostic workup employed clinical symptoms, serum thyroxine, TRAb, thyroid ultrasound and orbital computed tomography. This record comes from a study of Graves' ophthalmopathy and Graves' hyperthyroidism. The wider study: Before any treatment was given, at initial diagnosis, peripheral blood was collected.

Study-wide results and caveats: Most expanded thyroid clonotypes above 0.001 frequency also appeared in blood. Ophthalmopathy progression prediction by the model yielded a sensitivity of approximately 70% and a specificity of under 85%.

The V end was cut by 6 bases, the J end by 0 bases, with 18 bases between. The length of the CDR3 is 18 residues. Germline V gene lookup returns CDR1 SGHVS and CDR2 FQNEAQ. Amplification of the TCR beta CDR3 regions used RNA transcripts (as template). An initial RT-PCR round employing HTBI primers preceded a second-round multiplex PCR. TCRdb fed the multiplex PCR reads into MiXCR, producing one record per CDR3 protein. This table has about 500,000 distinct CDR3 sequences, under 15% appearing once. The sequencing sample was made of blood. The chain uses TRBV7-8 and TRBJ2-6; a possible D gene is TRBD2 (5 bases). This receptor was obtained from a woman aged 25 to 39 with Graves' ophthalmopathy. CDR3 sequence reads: CASRRPGLDFSGANVLTF. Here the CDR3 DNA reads TGTGCCAGCAGGCGACCCGGACTCGACTTCTCTGGGGCCAACGTCCTGACTTTC.